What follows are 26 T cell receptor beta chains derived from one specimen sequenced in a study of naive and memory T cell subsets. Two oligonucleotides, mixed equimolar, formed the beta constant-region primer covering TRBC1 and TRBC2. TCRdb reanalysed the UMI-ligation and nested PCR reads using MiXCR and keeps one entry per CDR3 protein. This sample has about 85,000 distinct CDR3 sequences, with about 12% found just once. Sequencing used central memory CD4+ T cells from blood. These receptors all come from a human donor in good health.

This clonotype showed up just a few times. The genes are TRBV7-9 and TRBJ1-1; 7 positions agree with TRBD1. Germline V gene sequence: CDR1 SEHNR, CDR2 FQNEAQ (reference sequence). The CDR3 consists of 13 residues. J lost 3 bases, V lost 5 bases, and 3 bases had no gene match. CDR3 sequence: CASSDTGDTEAFF. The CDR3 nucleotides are TGTGCCAGCAGCGATACAGGGGACACTGAAGCTTTCTTT.

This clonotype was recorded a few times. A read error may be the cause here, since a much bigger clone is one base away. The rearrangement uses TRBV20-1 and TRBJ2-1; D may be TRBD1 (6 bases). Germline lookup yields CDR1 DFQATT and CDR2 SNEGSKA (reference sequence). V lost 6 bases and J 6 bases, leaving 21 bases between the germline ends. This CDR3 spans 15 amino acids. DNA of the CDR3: TGCAGTGCCCCCCCCGGGACACGTAATCCCAATGAGCAGTTCTTC. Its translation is CSAPPGTRNPNEQFF.

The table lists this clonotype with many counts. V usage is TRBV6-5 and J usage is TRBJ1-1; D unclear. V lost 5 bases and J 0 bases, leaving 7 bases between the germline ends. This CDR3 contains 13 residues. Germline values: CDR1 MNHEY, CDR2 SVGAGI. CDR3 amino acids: CASSNVMNTEAFF. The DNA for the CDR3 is TGTGCCAGCAGTAACGTGATGAACACTGAAGCTTTCTTT.

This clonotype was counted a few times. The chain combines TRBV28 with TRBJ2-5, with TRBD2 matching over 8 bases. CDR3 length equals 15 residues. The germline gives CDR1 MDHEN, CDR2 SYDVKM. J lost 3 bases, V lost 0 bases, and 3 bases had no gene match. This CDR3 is CASSLWSSGKETQYF. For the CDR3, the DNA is TGTGCCAGCAGTTTATGGAGTAGCGGGAAAGAGACCCAGTACTTC.

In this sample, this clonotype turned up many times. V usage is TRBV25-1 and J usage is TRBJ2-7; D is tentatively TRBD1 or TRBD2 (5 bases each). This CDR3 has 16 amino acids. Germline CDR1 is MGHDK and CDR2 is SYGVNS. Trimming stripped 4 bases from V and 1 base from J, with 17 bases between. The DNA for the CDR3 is TGTGCCAGCAGTGGGACCGGGACGGCACGTTCCTACGAGCAGTACTTC. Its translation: CASSGTGTARSYEQYF.

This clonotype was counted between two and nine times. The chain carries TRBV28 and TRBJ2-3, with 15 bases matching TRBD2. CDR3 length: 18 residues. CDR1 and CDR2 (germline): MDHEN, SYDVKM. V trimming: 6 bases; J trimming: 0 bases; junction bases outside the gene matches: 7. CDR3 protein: CASRTGTSGRTSTDTQYF. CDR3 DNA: TGTGCCAGCAGAACCGGGACTAGCGGGAGGACTAGCACAGATACGCAGTATTTT.

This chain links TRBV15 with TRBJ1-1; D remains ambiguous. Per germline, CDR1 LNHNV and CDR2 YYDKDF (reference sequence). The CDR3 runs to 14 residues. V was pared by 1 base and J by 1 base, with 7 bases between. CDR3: CATSRAMGNTEAFF. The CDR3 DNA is TGTGCCACCAGCAGAGCGATGGGGAACACTGAAGCTTTCTTT.

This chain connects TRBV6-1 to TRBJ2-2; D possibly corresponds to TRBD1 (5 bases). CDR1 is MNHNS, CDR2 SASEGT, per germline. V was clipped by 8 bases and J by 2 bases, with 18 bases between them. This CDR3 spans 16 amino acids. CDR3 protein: CASRTSTAFNTGELFF. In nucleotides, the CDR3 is TGTGCCAGCCGAACCTCGACAGCCTTCAACACCGGGGAGCTGTTTTTT.

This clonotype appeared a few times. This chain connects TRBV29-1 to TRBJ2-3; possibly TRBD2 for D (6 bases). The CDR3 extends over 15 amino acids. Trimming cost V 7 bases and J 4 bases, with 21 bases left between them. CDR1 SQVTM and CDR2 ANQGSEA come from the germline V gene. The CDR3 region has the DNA TGCAGCGGTGCCCGGAGGGCCAAAAGCGCAGATACGCAGTATTTT. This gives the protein CSGARRAKSADTQYF.

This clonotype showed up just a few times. CDR3 bases: TGTGCCAGCAGCTTCGCCCCGCGTAGTTCTGGGGCCAACGTCCTGACTTTC. It codes for CASSFAPRSSGANVLTF. This chain connects TRBV7-2 to TRBJ2-6; D is undetermined. This CDR3 contains 17 residues. The germline V gene has CDR1 SGHTA and CDR2 FQGNSA. V was shortened by 3 bases and J by 1 base, with 13 bases between the two germline ends.

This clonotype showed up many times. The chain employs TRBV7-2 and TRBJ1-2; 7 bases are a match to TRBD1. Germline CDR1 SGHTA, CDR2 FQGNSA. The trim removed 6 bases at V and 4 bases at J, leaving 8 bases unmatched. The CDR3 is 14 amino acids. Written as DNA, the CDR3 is TGTGCCAGCAGTCCAGACAGGGAGGTCTATGGCTACACCTTC. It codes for CASSPDREVYGYTF.

The CDR3 here is CASSIGTSVRETQYF. The DNA of the CDR3 is TGCGCCAGCAGCATCGGGACTAGCGTCCGGGAGACCCAGTACTTC. The gene calls are TRBV5-1 and TRBJ2-5, with 10 bases fitting TRBD2. The CDR3 sequence is 15 residues long. V was pared by 4 bases and J by 5 bases, with 8 bases of the junction left unmatched. CDR1 and CDR2 from the germline V gene are SGHRS and YFSETQ. The entire variable domain, with the rest obtained from reference TRBV5-1 and TRBJ2-5, is as follows: KAGVTQTPRYLIKTRGQQVTLSCSPISGHRSVSWYQQTPGQGLQFLFEYFSETQRNKGNFPGRFSGRQFSNSRSEMNVSTLELGDSALYLCASSIGTSVRETQYFGPGTRLLVL.

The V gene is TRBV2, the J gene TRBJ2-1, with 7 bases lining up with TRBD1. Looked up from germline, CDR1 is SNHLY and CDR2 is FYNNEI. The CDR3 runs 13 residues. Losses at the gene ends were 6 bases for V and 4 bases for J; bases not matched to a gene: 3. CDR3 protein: CASRRQGYNEQFF. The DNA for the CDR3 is TGTGCCAGCAGAAGACAGGGTTACAATGAGCAGTTCTTC.

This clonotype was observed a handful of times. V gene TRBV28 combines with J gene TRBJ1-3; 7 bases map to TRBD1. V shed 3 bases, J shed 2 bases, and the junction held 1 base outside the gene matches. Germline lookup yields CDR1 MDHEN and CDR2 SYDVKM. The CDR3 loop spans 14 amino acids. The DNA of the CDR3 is TGTGCCAGCAGTTTCGGACAGGCTGGAAACACCATATATTTT. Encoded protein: CASSFGQAGNTIYF.

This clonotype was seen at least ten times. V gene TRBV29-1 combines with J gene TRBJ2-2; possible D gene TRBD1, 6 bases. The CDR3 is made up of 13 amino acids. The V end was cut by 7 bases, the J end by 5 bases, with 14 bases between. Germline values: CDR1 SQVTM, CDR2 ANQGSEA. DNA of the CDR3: TGCAGCGCCGGGACAAAACCGACCGGGGAGCTGTTTTTT. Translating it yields CSAGTKPTGELFF.

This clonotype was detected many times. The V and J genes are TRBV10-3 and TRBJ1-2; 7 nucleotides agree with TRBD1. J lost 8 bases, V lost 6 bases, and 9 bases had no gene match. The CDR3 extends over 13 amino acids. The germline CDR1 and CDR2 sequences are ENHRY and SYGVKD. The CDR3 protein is CAIRTEGARGYTF. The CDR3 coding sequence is TGTGCCATCAGGACAGAGGGGGCCAGAGGCTACACCTTC.

The CDR3 protein is CATSESPGTDNQETQYF. The CDR3 DNA follows: TGTGCCACCAGTGAATCACCCGGGACAGACAACCAAGAGACCCAGTACTTC. The chain carries TRBV24-1 and TRBJ2-5, with 7 bases identical to TRBD1. CDR1 KGHDR and CDR2 SFDVKD come from the germline V gene. V lost 4 bases, J lost 0 bases, and 10 bases stayed unmatched. This CDR3 contains 17 residues.

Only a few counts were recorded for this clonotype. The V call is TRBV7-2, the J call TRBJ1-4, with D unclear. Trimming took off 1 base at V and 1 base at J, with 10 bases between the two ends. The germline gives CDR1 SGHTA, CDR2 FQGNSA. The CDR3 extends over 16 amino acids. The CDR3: CASSLGYGETNEKLFF. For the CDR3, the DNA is TGTGCCAGCAGCTTAGGCTACGGGGAAACTAATGAAAAACTGTTTTTT.

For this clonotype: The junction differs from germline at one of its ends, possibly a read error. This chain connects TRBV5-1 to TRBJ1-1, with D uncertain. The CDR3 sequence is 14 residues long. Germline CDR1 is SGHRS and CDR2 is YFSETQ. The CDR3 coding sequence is TGCGCCAGCTCTCCTAGAGGGCTCAACATTGAAGCTTTCTTT. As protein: CASSPRGLNIEAFF.

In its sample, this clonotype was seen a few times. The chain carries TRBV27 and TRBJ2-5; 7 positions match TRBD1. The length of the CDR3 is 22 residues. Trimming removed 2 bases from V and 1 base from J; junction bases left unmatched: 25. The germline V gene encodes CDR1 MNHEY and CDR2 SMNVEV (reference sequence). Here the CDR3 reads CASSLKAVIWDSRLTGQETQYF. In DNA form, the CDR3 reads TGTGCCAGCAGTTTAAAGGCTGTGATATGGGACAGTCGACTAACTGGCCAAGAGACCCAGTACTTC.

In DNA, the CDR3 is TGCAGTGCTCCGAGGGGGAACTATGGCTACACCTTC. Its translation is CSAPRGNYGYTF. The chain combines TRBV20-1 with TRBJ1-2; TRBD1 is a possible D gene (6 bases). Trimming stripped 5 bases from V and 2 bases from J, with 9 bases between. From germline, CDR1 is DFQATT and CDR2 SNEGSKA (reference sequence). The CDR3 runs to 12 residues.

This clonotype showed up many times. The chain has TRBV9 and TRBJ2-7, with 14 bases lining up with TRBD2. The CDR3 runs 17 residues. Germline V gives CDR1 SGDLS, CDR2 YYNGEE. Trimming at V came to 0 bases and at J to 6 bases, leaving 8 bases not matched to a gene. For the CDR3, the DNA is TGTGCCAGCAGCGTAGCTACGGGACTAGCGGGAGCTTCCGAGCAGTACTTC. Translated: CASSVATGLAGASEQYF.

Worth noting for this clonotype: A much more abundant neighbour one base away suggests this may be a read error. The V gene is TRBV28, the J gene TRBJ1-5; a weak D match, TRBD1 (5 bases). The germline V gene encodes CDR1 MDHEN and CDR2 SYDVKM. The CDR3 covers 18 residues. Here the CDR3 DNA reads TGTGCCAGCAGTTTAAATAGCGGGGCGGCACCTAGCAATCAGCCCCAGAATTTT. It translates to CASSLNSGAAPSNQPQNF.

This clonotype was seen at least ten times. The CDR3 region is CASRSLDSGNTIYF. CDR3 bases: TGTGCCAGCAGGAGCCTCGACTCTGGAAACACCATATATTTT. This sequence joins TRBV27 and TRBJ1-3, with D hard to call. The CDR3 covers 14 residues. V lost 6 bases and J lost 0, with 9 bases in between. From germline, CDR1 is MNHEY and CDR2 SMNVEV (reference sequence).

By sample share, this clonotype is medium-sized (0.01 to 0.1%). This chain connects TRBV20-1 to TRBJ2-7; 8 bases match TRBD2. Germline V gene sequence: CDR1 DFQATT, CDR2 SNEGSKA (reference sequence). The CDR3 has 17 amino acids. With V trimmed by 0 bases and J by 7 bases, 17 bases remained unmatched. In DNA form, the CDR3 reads TGCAGTGCTAGAGATCCGGCCAATAGCGGGATGGGCCGGGAGCAGTACTTC. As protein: CSARDPANSGMGREQYF.

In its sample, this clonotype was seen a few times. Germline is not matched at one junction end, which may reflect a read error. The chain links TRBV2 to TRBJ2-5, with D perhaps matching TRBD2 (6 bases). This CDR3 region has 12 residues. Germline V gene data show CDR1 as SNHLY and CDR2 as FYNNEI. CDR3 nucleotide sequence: TGTGCCAGCAGGGGGGACTTAACACCCTCGGCCTTC. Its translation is CASRGDLTPSAF.